Following are 13 T cell receptor beta chains from one sample sequenced in a study of cytomegalovirus exposure and HLA in healthy donors. Assay: immunoSEQ multiplex PCR; the TCRdb copy retains only in-frame clones and omits some. The data hold roughly 45,000 clones, with around nine tenths observed a single time. The sequencing sample was made of PBMCs. The receptors were gathered from a man aged 18 to 30 in good health and CMV-seronegative.

The V and J genes are TRBV6-5 and TRBJ2-5; TRBD2 agrees at 7 bases. Germline CDR1 MNHEY, CDR2 SVGAGI. Trimming at V came to 2 bases and at J to 3 bases, leaving 9 bases not matched to a gene. This CDR3 region has 16 residues. In DNA, the CDR3 is TGTGCCAGCAGTTACCCTCCTGGGACTAACAAAGAGACCCAGTACTTC. Translated, it gives CASSYPPGTNKETQYF.

J is TRBJ2-7 and V is TRBV28, with TRBD2 identical over 7 bases. This CDR3 comprises 14 residues. The germline gives CDR1 MDHEN, CDR2 SYDVKM. V was clipped by 7 bases and J by 1 base; unmatched bases: 7. CDR3 sequence reads: CASKLGGGSYEQYF. The CDR3 bases are TGTGCCAGCAAGCTGGGGGGGGGTTCCTACGAGCAGTACTTC.

The rearrangement uses TRBV2 and TRBJ1-1; 10 bases match TRBD1. V was pared by 6 bases and J by 4 bases, with 5 bases of the junction left unmatched. The CDR3 is made up of 14 amino acids. Looked up from germline, CDR1 is SNHLY and CDR2 is FYNNEI. The CDR3 bases are TGTGCCAGCAGGACCGGGACAGGGGCCACTGAAGCTTTCTTT. Translated, it gives CASRTGTGATEAFF. Full variable domain (remainder filled in from reference TRBV2 and TRBJ1-1): EPEVTQTPSHQVTQMGQEVILRCVPISNHLYFYWYRQILGQKVEFLVSFYNNEISEKSEIFDDQFSVERPDGSNFTLKIRSTKLEDSAMYFCASRTGTGATEAFFGQGTRLTVV.

The chain is built from TRBV7-2 and TRBJ2-5, with 9 positions matching TRBD1. Germline values: CDR1 SGHTA, CDR2 FQGNSA. This CDR3 spans 16 amino acids. The V segment lost 6 bases and the J segment 1 base; nucleotides outside the gene matches: 9. The CDR3 here is CASSSQGAAGQETQYF. CDR3 sequence (DNA): TGTGCCAGCAGTTCACAGGGGGCGGCGGGCCAAGAGACCCAGTACTTC.

This clone was counted once. The junction does not match germline at one end; this may be a read error. The chain employs TRBV7-7 and TRBJ2-1; 12 bases are shared with TRBD2. This CDR3 spans 15 amino acids. Germline-derived CDR1 and CDR2 are SSHAT and FNYEAQ (reference sequence). The CDR3 DNA follows: TGTGCTAGCAGCTTACTAGCGGGGGGCTACAATGAGCAGTTCTTC. Translated: CASSLLAGGYNEQFF.

This chain links TRBV4-2 with TRBJ2-1, with TRBD2 matching over 10 bases. Unmatched junction bases numbered 4, after V lost 2 bases and J lost 6 bases. CDR1 is LGHNA, CDR2 YNFKEQ, per germline. The CDR3 extends over 15 amino acids. The CDR3 reads CASSQQGTSVNEQFF. Here the CDR3 DNA reads TGTGCCAGCAGCCAACAGGGGACTAGCGTCAATGAGCAGTTCTTC.

This chain links TRBV6-1 with TRBJ2-1; the match to TRBD2 covers 9 bases. Germline lookup yields CDR1 MNHNS and CDR2 SASEGT. The CDR3 loop spans 15 amino acids. The V gene end was trimmed by 4 bases and the J gene end by 2 bases; junction bases not matched to a gene: 3. The CDR3 is CASSALAGTYNEQFF. The CDR3, as DNA: TGTGCCAGCAGTGCCCTAGCGGGAACCTACAATGAGCAGTTCTTC.

The chain combines TRBV4-3 with TRBJ1-2, with D tentatively TRBD1 (6 bases). The CDR3 loop spans 16 amino acids. Trimming cost V 4 bases and J 1 base, with 16 bases left between them. Germline-derived CDR1 and CDR2 are LGHNA and YSLEER. The CDR3 loop reads CASSPRYRDVNYGYTF. CDR3 coding DNA: TGCGCCAGCAGCCCTAGATACAGGGATGTTAACTATGGCTACACCTTC.

The chain carries TRBV6-6 and TRBJ1-5; D is possibly TRBD1 (6 bases). V lost 5 bases, J lost 4 bases, and 12 bases lay in between. The CDR3 sequence is 14 residues long. CDR1 and CDR2 (germline): MNHNY, SVGAGI (reference sequence). This chain's CDR3 is CASSPPGVNQPQHF. As DNA, the CDR3 is TGTGCCAGCAGTCCTCCAGGGGTTAATCAGCCCCAGCATTTT.

The chain recombines TRBV2 with TRBJ1-4; no definite D call. The CDR3 is 13 amino acids. Trimming removed 7 bases from V and 4 bases from J, with 10 bases in between. Germline CDR1 and CDR2: SNHLY and FYNNEI. The CDR3 is CASKRARNEKLFF. DNA for the CDR3: TGTGCCAGCAAGAGGGCCCGTAATGAAAAACTGTTTTTT.

J is TRBJ2-3 and V is TRBV2; D is ambiguous. The CDR3 length is 13 residues. Germline-derived CDR1 and CDR2 are SNHLY and FYNNEI. V was cut by 6 bases and J by 3 bases, with 10 bases left in between. The CDR3 sequence: CASRTLDTDTQYF. CDR3 coding DNA: TGTGCCAGCAGGACCCTAGATACAGATACGCAGTATTTT.

V usage is TRBV6-5 and J usage is TRBJ2-7, with no clear D. Looked up from germline, CDR1 is MNHEY and CDR2 is SVGAGI. The V gene lost 10 bases and the J gene lost 0 bases, with 7 bases spanning the gap. The CDR3 covers 11 residues. The CDR3 region has the DNA TGTGCCACGGCGGCCTCCTACGAGCAGTACTTC. Residues: CATAASYEQYF.

The chain links TRBV4-2 to TRBJ2-7; D may be TRBD1 (5 bases). The CDR3 length is 15 residues. Looked up from germline, CDR1 is LGHNA and CDR2 is YNFKEQ. Trimming pared 1 base from V and 5 bases from J, leaving 15 bases between. This chain's CDR3 is CASSQGSGMFNEQYF. In DNA form, the CDR3 reads TGTGCCAGCAGCCAAGGGTCAGGGATGTTCAACGAGCAGTACTTC.